This TCR beta chain was profiled in a study of blood T cell repertoires in COVID-19. Germline trimming cut 7 bases from V and 6 bases from J; bases unmatched to any gene: 12. There are 15 residues in the CDR3. Germline CDR1 and CDR2: MNHEY and SVGAGI. This clone was seen a single time. Data came from immunoSEQ multiplex PCR; TCRdb stores just in-frame clones and leaves some out. The table has 300,000 to 350,000 clones, 90% seen once. The chain recombines TRBV6-5 with TRBJ2-1, with 7 bases that match TRBD2. Sequencing input: peripheral blood. The receptor's source is a woman in her twenties or thirties with COVID-19, enrolled during active disease. The chain's CDR3 is CASTTTSSALNEQFF. Here the CDR3 DNA reads TGTGCCAGCACAACGACTAGCTCGGCCCTCAATGAGCAGTTCTTC.